This is a list of T cell receptor beta chains from one sample in a study of blood T cell repertoires in COVID-19. The table came from immunoSEQ multiplex PCR; TCRdb's copy has only in-frame clones and leaves some out. The table shows about 53,000 clones, with approximately 84% occurring only once. Sequences were obtained from peripheral blood. The receptor set was obtained from a human donor in a cohort sampled during active COVID-19. Both conserved end residues are part of each CDR3. The order of the fields is J gene, V gene, CDR3 protein.

J: TRBJ1-5
V: TRBV12-5
CDR3: CASGLDTGVRSNQPQHF

J: TRBJ1-2
V: TRBV13
CDR3: CASSLVSSGYTF

J: TRBJ1-3
V: TRBV4-2
CDR3: CASSQDIGGLGESGNTIYF

J: TRBJ1-1
V: TRBV5-6
CDR3: CASSLAEGMNTEAFF

J: TRBJ1-4
V: TRBV19
CDR3: CASSRGQPQLQTNEKLFF

J: TRBJ1-1
V: TRBV20-1
CDR3: CSAREGVEAFF

J: TRBJ2-7
V: TRBV5-1
CDR3: CASRTDLGQVEQYF

J: TRBJ2-3
V: TRBV12-3/TRBV12-4
CDR3: CASSSDAGDTQYF

J: TRBJ2-2
V: TRBV11-2
CDR3: CASSSIAGGFTGELFF

J: TRBJ2-1
V: TRBV3-1/TRBV3-2
CDR3: CASSRVVTGYNEQFF

J: TRBJ1-5
V: TRBV7-9
CDR3: CASSPSGRDNQPQHF

J: TRBJ1-1
V: TRBV29-1
CDR3: CSVEDMWEGTEAFF

J: TRBJ2-2
V: TRBV7-3
CDR3: CASSLNSGGGGFAGELFF

J: TRBJ1-5
V: TRBV4-1
CDR3: CASSQSGQGSQPQHF

J: TRBJ1-5
V: TRBV6-5
CDR3: CASTQTGWIDQPQHF

J: TRBJ1-3
V: TRBV9
CDR3: CASSEIVGNTIYF

J: TRBJ2-4
V: TRBV7-2
CDR3: CASSLEQGRGTKNIQYF

J: TRBJ2-3
V: TRBV5-1
CDR3: CASNPLRRRTDTQYF

J: TRBJ1-2
V: TRBV19
CDR3: CASSIWRGVGTGPNYGYTF

J: TRBJ1-2
V: TRBV6-6
CDR3: CASTPGDRKGYTF

J: TRBJ2-5
V: TRBV6-5
CDR3: CAAEMDSLETQYF

J: TRBJ2-5
V: TRBV10-3
CDR3: CAISGTGGDTQETQYF

J: TRBJ2-3
V: TRBV6-5
CDR3: CASSFMGGATDTQYF

J: TRBJ2-5
V: TRBV4-2
CDR3: CASSPGVAVQETQYF

J: TRBJ2-5
V: TRBV25-1
CDR3: CASSASTEEQETQYF

J: TRBJ2-3
V: TRBV7-6
CDR3: CANSPRLGDRARDTQYF

J: TRBJ2-7
V: TRBV10-3
CDR3: CAIKGGSSYEQYF

J: TRBJ2-5
V: TRBV28
CDR3: CASSLAGTGGEETQYF

J: TRBJ2-3
V: TRBV30
CDR3: CAWSTVPGLAGGPLSTDTQYF

J: TRBJ2-2
V: TRBV6-5
CDR3: CASSYSDFGELFF

J: TRBJ2-7
V: TRBV6-1
CDR3: CASSEYPHEQYF

J: TRBJ1-2
V: TRBV12-5
CDR3: CASGLSPTGKGYTF

J: TRBJ2-2
V: TRBV9
CDR3: CASSPEIGGAVGELFF

J: TRBJ2-3
V: TRBV6-5
CDR3: CASSYVGGASDTQYF

J: TRBJ2-7
V: TRBV7-9
CDR3: CASSFGRSSYEQYF

J: TRBJ2-4
V: TRBV13
CDR3: CASSLTQAGWVKNIQYF

J: TRBJ2-1
V: TRBV7-9
CDR3: CASSPGLVHNEQFF

J: TRBJ2-5
V: TRBV6-2/TRBV6-3
CDR3: CASTPEGPQETQYF

J: TRBJ1-6
V: TRBV28
CDR3: CASSLWGHSPLHF

J: TRBJ2-2
V: TRBV7-6
CDR3: CASSPTGLPGELFF

J: TRBJ2-5
V: TRBV24-1
CDR3: CATSELDGGETQYF

J: TRBJ2-7
V: TRBV2
CDR3: CASTLLAGTYEQYF

J: TRBJ1-4
V: TRBV4-3
CDR3: CASSLRQGGEKLFF

J: TRBJ2-7
V: TRBV18
CDR3: CASSHPGTGTYEQYF

J: TRBJ1-2
V: TRBV15
CDR3: CATSRTQGGYTF

J: TRBJ1-1
V: TRBV7-2
CDR3: CASSLAWQRGPEAFF

J: TRBJ2-5
V: TRBV19
CDR3: CASRRTGGQETQYF

J: TRBJ1-6
V: TRBV7-6
CDR3: CASSRGTGSNSPLHF

J: TRBJ2-3
V: TRBV2
CDR3: CASSPGLAGTDTQYF

J: TRBJ2-5
V: TRBV6-5
CDR3: CASSYPGGGETQYF

J: TRBJ1-1
V: TRBV6-1
CDR3: CASSERDVVTEAFF

J: TRBJ2-1
V: TRBV19
CDR3: CASRKTALAVVYNEQFF

J: TRBJ1-5
V: TRBV4-3
CDR3: CASSQDSGSNQPQHF

J: TRBJ2-3
V: TRBV14
CDR3: CASSLYEGGDTQYF

J: TRBJ1-2
V: TRBV6-2/TRBV6-3
CDR3: CASSWAGGNYGYTF

J: TRBJ2-5
V: TRBV5-1
CDR3: CASSPRLAGKETQYF

J: TRBJ2-5
V: TRBV9
CDR3: CASSERQLETQYF

J: TRBJ2-5
V: TRBV14
CDR3: CASSQLAGGLETQYF

J: TRBJ1-5
V: TRBV2
CDR3: CASSSDSNQPQHF

J: TRBJ1-5
V: TRBV28
CDR3: CASSPGGTVNQPQHF